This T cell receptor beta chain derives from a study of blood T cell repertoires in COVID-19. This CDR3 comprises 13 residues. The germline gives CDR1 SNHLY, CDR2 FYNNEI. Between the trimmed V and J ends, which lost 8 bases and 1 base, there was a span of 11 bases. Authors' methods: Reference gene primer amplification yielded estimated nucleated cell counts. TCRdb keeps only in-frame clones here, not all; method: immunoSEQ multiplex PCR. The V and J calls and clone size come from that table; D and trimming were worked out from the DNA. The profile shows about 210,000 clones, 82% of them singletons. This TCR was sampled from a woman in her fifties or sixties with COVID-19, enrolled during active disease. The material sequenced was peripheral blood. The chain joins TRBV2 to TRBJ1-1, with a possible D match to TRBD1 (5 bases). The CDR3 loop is CASRGGRNTEAFF. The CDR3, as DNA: TGTGCCAGCCGCGGGGGAAGGAACACTGAAGCTTTCTTT. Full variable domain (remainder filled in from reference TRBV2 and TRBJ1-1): EPEVTQTPSHQVTQMGQEVILRCVPISNHLYFYWYRQILGQKVEFLVSFYNNEISEKSEIFDDQFSVERPDGSNFTLKIRSTKLEDSAMYFCASRGGRNTEAFFGQGTRLTVV.